The clone carrying this TCR beta chain was counted at least ten times. iRepertoire HTBI primers and Arm-PCR of CDR3 regions built TCR beta libraries. TCRdb analysed the multiplex PCR reads with MiXCR anew, one entry per CDR3 protein. The sample consists of around 400,000 distinct CDR3 sequences, 23% of them appearing once. Looked up from germline, CDR1 is MNHNS and CDR2 is SASEGT. The CDR3 is 16 amino acids. Trimming removed 5 bases at V and 0 bases at J, with 14 bases between. This sample stems from a study of regulatory T cells in long-lasting Graves disease. Regarding time point: persistent/refractory GD, antithyroid drugs over 5 years with positive TRAb. With RNA extracted from PBMCs as input, the TCR library was made.

The sequences come from peripheral blood mononuclear cells (PBMCs), collected when the disease was refractory, from a patient treated with antithyroid drugs. This TCR derives from a female donor with Graves disease. The chain employs TRBV6-1 and TRBJ1-3, with D perhaps matching TRBD1 (5 bases). The CDR3 reads CASSHPDSNSGNTIYF. The CDR3 nucleotides read TGTGCCAGCAGTCACCCCGACAGCAACTCTGGAAACACCATATATTTT.